The text below deals with one TCR beta chain. This sample was included in a study of T cell changes during pregnancy in multiple sclerosis. From germline, CDR1 is MGHRA and CDR2 YSYEKL. Trimming left V 5 bases short and J 5 bases short, with 18 bases between. The CDR3 runs 15 residues. Clones were read by immunoSEQ multiplex PCR, and TCRdb kept only the in-frame ones, dropping some. This sample carries tens of thousands of clones, 90% to 95% of them seen once, and the ten largest clones take 0.47%. The sequence was obtained from a female donor with multiple sclerosis, enrolled in a pregnancy study. Sequencing used CD4+ T cells from peripheral blood mononuclear cells, obtained in the second trimester of pregnancy. J is TRBJ1-1 and V is TRBV4-1; D is possibly TRBD1 (6 bases). The CDR3 DNA sequence: TGCGCCAGCAGCATCCCCCCCCCAGGGGAGACTGAAGCTTTCTTT. It specifies CASSIPPPGETEAFF.